What follows is one T cell receptor beta chain and its context. The antigen is undetermined. Some clones are missing from TCRdb's copy, which holds only in-frame ones; the method was immunoSEQ multiplex PCR. The sample consists of over 15,000 clones, less than 95% of them appearing once. V shed 5 bases and J shed 6 bases, with 16 bases lying between them. CDR3 size: 13 residues. Germline V gives CDR1 GTSNPN, CDR2 SVGIG (reference sequence). These data belong to a study of OX40 agonist ivuxolimab in advanced cancers. Study-wide background: In this cohort, patients received ivuxolimab, an agonistic anti-OX40 (CD134) antibody.

General study results and limits: Expanded clones tended on average to be more numerous among CD8+ T cells than CD4+. Among the lowest peripheral clonal expansion occurred in 0.1-3.0 mg/kg partial responders.

The origin of this receptor is an adult with an advanced solid tumor such as melanoma, head and neck, liver or kidney cancer. The sample here was CD4+ or CD8+ T cells sorted from blood, taken in a trial of the OX40 agonist ivuxolimab. V is TRBV30 and J is TRBJ1-2, with a possible D match to TRBD1 (6 bases). The CDR3 protein is CAWGSGSGDGYTF. The CDR3 DNA is TGTGCCTGGGGATCCGGGTCAGGGGATGGCTACACCTTC. Supplemented by reference TRBV30 and TRBJ1-2, the full variable domain reads SQTIHQWPATLVQPVGSPLSLECTVEGTSNPNLYWYRQAAGRGLQLLFYSVGIGQISSEVPQNLSASRPQDRQFILSSKKLLLSDSGFYLCAWGSGSGDGYTFGSGTRLTVV.